Listed here is a single TCR beta chain. Data came from immunoSEQ multiplex PCR; TCRdb stores just in-frame clones and leaves some out. Of some 57,000 clones detected, nearly 90% appear once; the ten largest clones hold 4.5% to 5%. The sample comes from a study of technical replicates of blood from a handful of donors. The sequence was collected from a human donor in good health. Some clones in this sample may be carry-over from other donors' samples. Sequencing was done on a sample of PBMCs.

CDR3 in DNA: TGCGCCAGCAGCCAACAGGTGAGCTCCTACAATGAGCAGTTCTTC. Translating gives CASSQQVSSYNEQFF. The chain couples TRBV4-1 to TRBJ2-1; no reliable D call. V was shortened by 2 bases and J by 0 bases, with 8 bases between the two germline ends. The CDR3 is 15 amino acids. Germline V gives CDR1 MGHRA, CDR2 YSYEKL.